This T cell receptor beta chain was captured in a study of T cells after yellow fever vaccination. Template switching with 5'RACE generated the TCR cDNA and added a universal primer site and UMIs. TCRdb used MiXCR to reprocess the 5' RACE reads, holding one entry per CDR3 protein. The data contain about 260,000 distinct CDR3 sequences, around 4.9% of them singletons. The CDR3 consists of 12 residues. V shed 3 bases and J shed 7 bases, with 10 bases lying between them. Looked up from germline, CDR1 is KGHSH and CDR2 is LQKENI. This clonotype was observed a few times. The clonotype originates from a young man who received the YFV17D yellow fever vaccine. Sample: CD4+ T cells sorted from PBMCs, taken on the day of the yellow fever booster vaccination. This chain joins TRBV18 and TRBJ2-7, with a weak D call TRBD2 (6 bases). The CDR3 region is CASSPGGSEQYV. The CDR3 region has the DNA TGTGCCAGCTCACCGGGGGGTAGTGAGCAGTACGTC.